The clone carrying this TCR beta chain was detected only once. Those enrolled, adults aged roughly 18 to 95 years, came from 25 or so US areas. Someone with COVID-19 had been met by exposed participants within 2 weeks before study entry. This entry is derived from a study of blood T cell repertoires in COVID-19. The overall study: T cells, B-cell-depleted T cells, or PBMCs provided the cDNA or gDNA that served as material.

Trimming removed 4 bases from V and 1 base from J; junction bases left unmatched: 9. Germline V gene sequence: CDR1 MNHEY, CDR2 SMNVEV (reference sequence). The CDR3 is made up of 17 amino acids. Method: immunoSEQ multiplex PCR; TCRdb's copy keeps in-frame clones and lacks some. There are about 140,000 clones in the sample; more than 80% occur only once, and around 1.6% lies in the top ten. The sequencing input was PBMCs or T cells enriched from blood (not recorded which). The source is a young woman who had been exposed to COVID-19. The chain links TRBV27 to TRBJ1-1; 10 bases agree with TRBD1. The CDR3 region is CASSSGQGGMSNTEAFF. The CDR3 nucleotides read TGTGCCAGCAGTTCAGGACAGGGGGGGATGTCGAACACTGAAGCTTTCTTT.